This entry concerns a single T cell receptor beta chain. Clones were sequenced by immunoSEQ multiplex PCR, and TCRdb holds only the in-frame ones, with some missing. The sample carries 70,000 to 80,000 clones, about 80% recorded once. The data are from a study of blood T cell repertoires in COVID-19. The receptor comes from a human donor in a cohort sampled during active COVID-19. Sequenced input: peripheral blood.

CDR3 nucleotides: TGTGCCAGCATCCCCGGAAGACGGATTCTAGGTTCACCCCTCCACTTT. Protein sequence: CASIPGRRILGSPLHF. The V gene is TRBV21-1, the J gene TRBJ1-6. TRBV21-1 is tagged as a pseudogene. The CDR3 is 16 residues long.